This T cell receptor (beta chain) was obtained from a study of blood T cell repertoires in COVID-19. Libraries were prepared by immunoSEQ multiplex PCR; TCRdb keeps only in-frame clonotypes and omits some of them. The data hold 50,000 or so clones, with more than 90% observed a single time. Trimming removed 5 bases at V and 6 bases at J, with 13 bases between. Germline CDR1 MNHEY, CDR2 SMNVEV (reference sequence). There are 13 residues in the CDR3. The chain employs TRBV27 and TRBJ1-2; D possibly corresponds to TRBD1 (6 bases). The sequence was obtained from a human donor in a cohort sampled during active COVID-19. Sequencing was done on a sample of peripheral blood. The chain's CDR3 is CASSMRGGNGYTF. The CDR3 DNA follows: TGTGCCAGCAGTATGAGGGGGGGGAATGGCTACACCTTC.